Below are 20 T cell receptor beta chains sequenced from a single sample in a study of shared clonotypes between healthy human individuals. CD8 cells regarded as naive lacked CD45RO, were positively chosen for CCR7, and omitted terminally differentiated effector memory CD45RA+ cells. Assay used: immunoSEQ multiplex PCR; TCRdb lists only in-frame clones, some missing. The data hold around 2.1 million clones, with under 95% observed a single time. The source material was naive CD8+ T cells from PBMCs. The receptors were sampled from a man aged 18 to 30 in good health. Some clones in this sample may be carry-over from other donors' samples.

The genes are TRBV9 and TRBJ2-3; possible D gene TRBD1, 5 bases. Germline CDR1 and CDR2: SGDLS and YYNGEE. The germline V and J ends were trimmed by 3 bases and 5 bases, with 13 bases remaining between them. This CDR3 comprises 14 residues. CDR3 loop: CASSGRGRGDTQYF. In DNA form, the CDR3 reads TGTGCCAGCAGCGGTAGGGGAAGAGGAGATACGCAGTATTTT.

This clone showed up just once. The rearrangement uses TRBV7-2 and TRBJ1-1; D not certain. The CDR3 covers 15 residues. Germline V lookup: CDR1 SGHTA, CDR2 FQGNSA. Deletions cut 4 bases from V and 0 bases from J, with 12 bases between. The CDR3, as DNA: TGTGCCAGCAGCTCAATCCCGACGGTGAACACTGAAGCTTTCTTT. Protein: CASSSIPTVNTEAFF.

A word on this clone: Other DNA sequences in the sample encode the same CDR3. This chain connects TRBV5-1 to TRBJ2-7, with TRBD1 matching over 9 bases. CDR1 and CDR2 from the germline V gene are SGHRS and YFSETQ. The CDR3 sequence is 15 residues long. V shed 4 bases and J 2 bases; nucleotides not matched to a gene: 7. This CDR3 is CASSPGTGRPYEQYF. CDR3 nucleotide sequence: TGCGCCAGCAGCCCCGGGACAGGGAGACCCTACGAGCAGTACTTC. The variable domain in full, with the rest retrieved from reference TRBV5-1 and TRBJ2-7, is KAGVTQTPRYLIKTRGQQVTLSCSPISGHRSVSWYQQTPGQGLQFLFEYFSETQRNKGNFPGRFSGRQFSNSRSEMNVSTLELGDSALYLCASSPGTGRPYEQYFGPGTRLTVT.

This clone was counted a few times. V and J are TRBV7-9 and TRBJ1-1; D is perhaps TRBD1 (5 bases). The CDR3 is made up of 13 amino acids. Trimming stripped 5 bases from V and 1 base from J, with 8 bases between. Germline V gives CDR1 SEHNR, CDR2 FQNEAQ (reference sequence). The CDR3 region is CASSRDRNTEAFF. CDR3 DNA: TGTGCCAGCAGCCGTGACAGGAACACTGAAGCTTTCTTT.

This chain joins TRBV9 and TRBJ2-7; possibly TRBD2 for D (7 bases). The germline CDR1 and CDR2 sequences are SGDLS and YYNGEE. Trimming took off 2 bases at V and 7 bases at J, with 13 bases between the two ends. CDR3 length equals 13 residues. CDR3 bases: TGTGCCAGCAGCGTGAATGGGGGGGCGGAGCAGTACTTC. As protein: CASSVNGGAEQYF.

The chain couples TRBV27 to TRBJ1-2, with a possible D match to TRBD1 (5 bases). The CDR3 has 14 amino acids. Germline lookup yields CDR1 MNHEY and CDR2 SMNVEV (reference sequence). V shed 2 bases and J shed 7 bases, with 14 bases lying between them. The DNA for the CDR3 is TGTGCCAGCAGTTTAATCGCTGGGGACGGTGGCTACACCTTC. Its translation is CASSLIAGDGGYTF.

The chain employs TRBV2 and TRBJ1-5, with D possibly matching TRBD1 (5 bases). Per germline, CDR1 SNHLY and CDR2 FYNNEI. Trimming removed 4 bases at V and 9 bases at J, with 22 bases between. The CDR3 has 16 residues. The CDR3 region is CASSGFGAVAPGPQHF. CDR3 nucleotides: TGTGCCAGCAGTGGGTTTGGGGCAGTGGCGCCGGGGCCCCAGCATTTT.

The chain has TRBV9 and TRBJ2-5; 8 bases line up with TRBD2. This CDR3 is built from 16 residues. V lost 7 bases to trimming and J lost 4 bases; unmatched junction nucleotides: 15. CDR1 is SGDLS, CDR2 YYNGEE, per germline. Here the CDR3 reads CASSIGASGLGETQYF. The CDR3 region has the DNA TGTGCCAGCTCGATAGGGGCTAGCGGGTTGGGAGAGACCCAGTACTTC.

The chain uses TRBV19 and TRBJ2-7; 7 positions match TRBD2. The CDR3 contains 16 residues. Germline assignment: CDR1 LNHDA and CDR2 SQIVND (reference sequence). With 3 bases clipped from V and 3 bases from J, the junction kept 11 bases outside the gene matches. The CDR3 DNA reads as TGTGCCAGTAGTATCTCGCTAGCGGAGGTAGACTACGAGCAGTACTTC. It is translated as CASSISLAEVDYEQYF. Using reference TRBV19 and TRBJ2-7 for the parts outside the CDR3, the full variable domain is DGGITQSPKYLFRKEGQNVTLSCEQNLNHDAMYWYRQDPGQGLRLIYYSQIVNDFQKGDIAEGYSVSREKKESFPLTVTSAQKNPTAFYLCASSISLAEVDYEQYFGPGTRLTVT.

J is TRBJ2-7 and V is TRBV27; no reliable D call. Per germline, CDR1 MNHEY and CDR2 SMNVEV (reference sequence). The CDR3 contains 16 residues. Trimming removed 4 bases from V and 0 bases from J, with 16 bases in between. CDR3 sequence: CASSSLRPLHSYEQYF. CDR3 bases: TGTGCCAGCAGTTCTCTTAGGCCGCTGCACTCCTACGAGCAGTACTTC.

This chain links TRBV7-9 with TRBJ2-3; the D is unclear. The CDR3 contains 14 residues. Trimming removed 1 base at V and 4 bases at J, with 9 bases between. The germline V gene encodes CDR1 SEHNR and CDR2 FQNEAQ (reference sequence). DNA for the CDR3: TGTGCCAGCAGCTTAGAGGTCGGAGCAGATACGCAGTATTTT. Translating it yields CASSLEVGADTQYF.

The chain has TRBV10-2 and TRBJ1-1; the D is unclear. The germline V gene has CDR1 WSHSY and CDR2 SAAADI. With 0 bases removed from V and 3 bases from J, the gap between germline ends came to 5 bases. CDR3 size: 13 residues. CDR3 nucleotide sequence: TGCGCCAGCAGTGAGTCCAAATACACTGAAGCTTTCTTT. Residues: CASSESKYTEAFF.

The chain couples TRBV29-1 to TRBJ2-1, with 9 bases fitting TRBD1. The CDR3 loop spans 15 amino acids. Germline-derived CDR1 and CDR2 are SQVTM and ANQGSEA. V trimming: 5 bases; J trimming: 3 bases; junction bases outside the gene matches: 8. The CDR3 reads CSVLGTGLVYNEQFF. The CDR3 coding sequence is TGCAGCGTTTTGGGGACAGGGTTGGTCTACAATGAGCAGTTCTTC.

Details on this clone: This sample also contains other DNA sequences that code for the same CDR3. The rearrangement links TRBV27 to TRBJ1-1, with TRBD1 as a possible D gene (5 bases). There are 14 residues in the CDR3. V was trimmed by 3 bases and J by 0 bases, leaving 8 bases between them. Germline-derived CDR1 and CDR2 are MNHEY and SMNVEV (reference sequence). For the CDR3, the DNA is TGTGCCAGCAGTTTGCGGGGCATGAACACTGAAGCTTTCTTT. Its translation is CASSLRGMNTEAFF.

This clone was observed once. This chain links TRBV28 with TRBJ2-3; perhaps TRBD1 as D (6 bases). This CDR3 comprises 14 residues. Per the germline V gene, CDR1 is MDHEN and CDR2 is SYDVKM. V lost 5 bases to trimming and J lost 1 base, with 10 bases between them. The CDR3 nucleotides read TGTGCCAGCAGTGGACAGCTAGGCACAGATACGCAGTATTTT. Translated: CASSGQLGTDTQYF.

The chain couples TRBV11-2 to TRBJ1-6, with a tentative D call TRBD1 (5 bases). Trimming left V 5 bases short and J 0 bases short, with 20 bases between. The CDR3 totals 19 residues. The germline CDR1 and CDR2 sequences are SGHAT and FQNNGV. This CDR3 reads CASSGRDGSQSSYNSPLHF. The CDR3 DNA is TGTGCCAGCAGCGGACGGGACGGCTCCCAAAGCTCCTATAATTCACCCCTCCACTTT.

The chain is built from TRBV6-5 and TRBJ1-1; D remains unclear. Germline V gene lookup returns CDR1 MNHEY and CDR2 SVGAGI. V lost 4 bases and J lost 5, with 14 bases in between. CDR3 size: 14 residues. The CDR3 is CASSFDSGRTEAFF. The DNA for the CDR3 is TGTGCCAGCAGTTTCGATTCAGGTAGGACTGAAGCTTTCTTT.

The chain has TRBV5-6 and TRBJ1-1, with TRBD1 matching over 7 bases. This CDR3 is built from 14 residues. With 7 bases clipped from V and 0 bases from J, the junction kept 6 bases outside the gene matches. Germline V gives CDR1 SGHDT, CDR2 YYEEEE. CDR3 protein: CASYLQGLNTEAFF. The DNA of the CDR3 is TGTGCCAGCTACCTACAGGGGTTGAACACTGAAGCTTTCTTT.

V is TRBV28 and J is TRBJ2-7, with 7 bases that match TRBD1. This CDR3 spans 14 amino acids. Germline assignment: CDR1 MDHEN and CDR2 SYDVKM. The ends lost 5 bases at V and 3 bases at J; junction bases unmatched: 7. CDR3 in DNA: TGTGCCAGCAGTCAAACAGGGGTTGGCTACGAGCAGTACTTC. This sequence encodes CASSQTGVGYEQYF.

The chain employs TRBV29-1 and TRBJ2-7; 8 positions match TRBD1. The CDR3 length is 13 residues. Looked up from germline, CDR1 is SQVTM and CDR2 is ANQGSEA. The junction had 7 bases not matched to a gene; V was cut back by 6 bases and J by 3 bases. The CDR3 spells CSVLTGDSYEQYF. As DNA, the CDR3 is TGCAGCGTGCTGACAGGGGACAGCTACGAGCAGTACTTC.